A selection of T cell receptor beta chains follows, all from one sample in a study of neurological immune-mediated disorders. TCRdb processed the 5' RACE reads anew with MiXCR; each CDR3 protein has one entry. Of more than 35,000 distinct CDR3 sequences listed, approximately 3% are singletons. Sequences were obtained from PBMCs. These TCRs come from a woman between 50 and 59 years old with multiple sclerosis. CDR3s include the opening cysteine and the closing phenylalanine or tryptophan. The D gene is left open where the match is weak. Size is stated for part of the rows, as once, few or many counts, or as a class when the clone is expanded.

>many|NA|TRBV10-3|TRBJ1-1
CAISERAGTGEAFF
TGTGCCATCAGTGAGAGGGCGGGGACGGGTGAAGCTTTCTTT
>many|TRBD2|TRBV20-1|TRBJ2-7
CSASGGSSYEQYF
TGCAGTGCTAGCGGGGGGAGCTCCTACGAGCAGTACTTC
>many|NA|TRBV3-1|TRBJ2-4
CASSQDGTVIQYF
TGTGCCAGCAGCCAAGATGGGACTGTCATTCAGTACTTC
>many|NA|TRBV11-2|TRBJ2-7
CASSRVGGSYEQYF
TGTGCCAGCAGCCGGGTGGGGGGCTCCTACGAGCAGTACTTC
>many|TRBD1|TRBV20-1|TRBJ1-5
CSARPGQGDWGNQPQHF
TGCAGTGCTAGACCAGGACAGGGCGATTGGGGGAATCAGCCCCAGCATTTT
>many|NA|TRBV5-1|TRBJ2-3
CASSSASAATQYF
TGCGCCAGCAGCTCGGCTAGCGCGGCTACGCAGTATTTT
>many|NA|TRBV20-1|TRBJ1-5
CSARDYKEEIQPQHF
TGCAGTGCTAGAGATTACAAGGAGGAAATCCAGCCCCAGCATTTT
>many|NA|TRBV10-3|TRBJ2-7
CAISSGTLSSYEQYF
TGTGCCATCAGTTCCGGGACGCTGAGCTCCTACGAGCAGTACTTC
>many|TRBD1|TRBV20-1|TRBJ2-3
CSASSAFGQGSADTQYF
TGCAGTGCTAGCTCGGCCTTCGGACAGGGGAGCGCAGATACGCAGTATTTT
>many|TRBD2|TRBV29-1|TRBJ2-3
CSVESAGRGTQYF
TGCAGCGTTGAATCGGCGGGGAGGGGTACGCAGTATTTT
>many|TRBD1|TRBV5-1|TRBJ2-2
CASSWDRASGELFF
TGCGCCAGCAGCTGGGACAGGGCTTCCGGGGAGCTGTTTTTT
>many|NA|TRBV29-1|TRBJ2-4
CSVAGARAKNIQYF
TGCAGCGTGGCAGGAGCCAGAGCCAAAAACATTCAGTACTTC
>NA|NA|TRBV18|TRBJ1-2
CASSPTHPTGNYGYTF
TGTGCCAGCTCACCAACTCACCCCACAGGGAACTATGGCTACACCTTC
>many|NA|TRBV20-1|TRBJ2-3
CSARLGGPHTDTQYF
TGCAGTGCTAGGCTCGGGGGGCCACACACAGATACGCAGTATTTT
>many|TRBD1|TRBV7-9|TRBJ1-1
CASSFVGAGGEAFF
TGTGCCAGCAGCTTTGTCGGGGCAGGGGGCGAAGCTTTCTTT
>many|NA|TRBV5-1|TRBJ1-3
CASSLVGVGFGNTIYF
TGCGCCAGCAGCTTGGTCGGGGTTGGCTTTGGAAACACCATATATTTT
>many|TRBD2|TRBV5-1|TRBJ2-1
CASSRGGSSYNEQFF
TGCGCCAGCAGCCGGGGGGGCAGCTCCTACAATGAGCAGTTCTTC
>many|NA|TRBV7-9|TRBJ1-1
CASVKGVGTEAFF
TGTGCCAGCGTTAAGGGGGTGGGCACTGAAGCTTTCTTT
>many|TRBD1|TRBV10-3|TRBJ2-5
CATPQGQRYQETQYF
TGTGCCACCCCCCAGGGACAGCGCTACCAAGAGACCCAGTACTTC
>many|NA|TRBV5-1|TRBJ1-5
CASSSAGGNQPQHF
TGCGCCAGCAGCTCCGCAGGAGGCAATCAGCCCCAGCATTTT
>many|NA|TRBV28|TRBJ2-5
CASSPGSYQETQYF
TGTGCCAGCAGTCCAGGGTCGTACCAAGAGACCCAGTACTTC
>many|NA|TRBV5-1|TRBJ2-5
CASSADSQETQYF
TGCGCCAGCAGCGCGGACAGTCAAGAGACCCAGTACTTC
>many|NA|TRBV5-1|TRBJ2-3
CASSLGGSHTDTQYF
TGCGCCAGCAGCTTGGGGGGCAGCCACACAGATACGCAGTATTTT
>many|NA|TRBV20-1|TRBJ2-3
CSARTGADTQYF
TGCAGTGCTAGAACCGGCGCAGATACGCAGTATTTT
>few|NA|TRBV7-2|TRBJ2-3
CASSFRPTDTQYF
TGTGCCAGCAGCTTTAGGCCGACAGATACGCAGTATTTT
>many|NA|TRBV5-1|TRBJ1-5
CASSQEGGNQPQHF
TGCGCCAGCAGCCAGGAAGGTGGCAATCAGCCCCAGCATTTT
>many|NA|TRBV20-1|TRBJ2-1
CSARDRRGPYNEQFF
TGCAGTGCTAGAGATCGGCGGGGCCCCTACAATGAGCAGTTCTTC
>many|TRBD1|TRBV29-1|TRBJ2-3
CSVEFWDRRTDTQYF
TGCAGCGTTGAATTTTGGGACAGGAGAACAGATACGCAGTATTTT
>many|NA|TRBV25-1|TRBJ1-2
CASSESGRDYGYTF
TGTGCCAGCAGTGAATCGGGGCGGGACTATGGCTACACCTTC
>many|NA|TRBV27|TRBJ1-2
CASSLSIPQGTYGYTF
TGTGCCAGCAGTTTATCGATCCCTCAGGGAACCTATGGCTACACCTTC
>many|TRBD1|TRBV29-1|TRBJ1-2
CSVVPNRGNGYTF
TGCAGCGTTGTTCCCAACAGGGGGAATGGCTACACCTTC
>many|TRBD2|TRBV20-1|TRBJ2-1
CSARALAGARSEQFF
TGCAGTGCTAGAGCTCTAGCGGGGGCTCGTAGTGAGCAGTTCTTC
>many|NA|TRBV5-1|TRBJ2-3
CASSERSRGSTDTQYF
TGCGCCAGCAGCGAACGGAGTCGGGGGAGCACAGATACGCAGTATTTT
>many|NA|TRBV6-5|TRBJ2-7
CASKKTVGTYEQYF
TGTGCCAGCAAGAAGACGGTCGGGACCTACGAGCAGTACTTC
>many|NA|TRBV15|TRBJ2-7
CATSRDRRGGEQYF
TGTGCCACCAGCAGAGATAGAAGAGGAGGAGAGCAGTACTTC
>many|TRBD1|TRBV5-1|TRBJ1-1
CASSLVVGTAPDTEAFF
TGCGCCAGCAGCTTGGTTGTTGGGACAGCCCCGGACACTGAAGCTTTCTTT
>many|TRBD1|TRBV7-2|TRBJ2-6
CASSRGQGLSGANVLTF
TGTGCCAGCAGCAGAGGACAGGGTCTCTCTGGGGCCAACGTCCTGACTTTC
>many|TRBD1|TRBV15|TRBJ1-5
CATSTNSGQVHSNQPQHF
TGTGCCACCAGCACCAACTCGGGACAGGTTCATAGCAATCAGCCCCAGCATTTT
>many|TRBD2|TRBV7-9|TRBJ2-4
CASSGTSGVAKNIQYF
TGTGCCAGCAGCGGAACTAGCGGGGTAGCCAAAAACATTCAGTACTTC
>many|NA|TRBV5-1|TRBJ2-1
CASSLVETRYSSYNEQFF
TGCGCCAGCAGCTTGGTAGAAACCCGATACAGCTCCTACAATGAGCAGTTCTTC
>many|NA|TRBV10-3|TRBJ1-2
CAIPTGDYGYTF
TGTGCCATCCCCACGGGGGACTATGGCTACACCTTC
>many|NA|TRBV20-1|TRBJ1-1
CSARGGSRTEAFF
TGCAGTGCTAGAGGTGGGTCTCGAACTGAAGCTTTCTTT